One and the same sample provided the 21 T cell receptor beta chains below, sequenced in a study of T cells expressing NK-cell markers. Reprocessing the 5' RACE reads, TCRdb reports a single entry for every CDR3 protein and omits DNA. The table for this sample gives 120,000 to 150,000 distinct CDR3 sequences. Sequenced: blood T cells: a sorted CD56 or NKG2C T cell subset, CD4+ or CD8+ T cells, or bulk PBMC T cells (not recorded which). These receptors were collected from a man in his late teens or twenties in good health.

V usage is TRBV7-2 and J usage is TRBJ1-2; the TCRdb call, TRBD1, lacks DNA for checking. This CDR3 is 12 amino acids long. Per germline, CDR1 SGHTA and CDR2 FQGNSA. This chain's CDR3 is CASSSPLRGYTF.

This chain connects TRBV20-1 to TRBJ2-1; TCRdb's D call, TRBD2, is unchecked because there is no DNA. CDR1 is DFQATT, CDR2 SNEGSKA, per germline (reference sequence). CDR3 length equals 16 residues. CDR3 protein: CSARQPGLAGYNEQFF.

The chain couples TRBV7-2 to TRBJ2-1; TCRdb's D call, TRBD2, is unchecked because there is no DNA. CDR3 length equals 15 residues. Germline V gene lookup returns CDR1 SGHTA and CDR2 FQGNSA. The CDR3 here is CASSFLAGFGDEQFF.

The chain uses TRBV12-3 or TRBV12-4 and TRBJ2-5. The CDR3 extends over 13 amino acids. CDR3 amino acids: CASSASDQGTQYF.

V gene TRBV27 combines with J gene TRBJ2-1; TCRdb gives TRBD2 as the D gene, but with no DNA this cannot be confirmed. Looked up from germline, CDR1 is MNHEY and CDR2 is SMNVEV (reference sequence). CDR3 length equals 19 residues. The chain's CDR3 is CASSLFPPASGSSYNEQFF.

The chain's CDR3 is CATRGGVADTQYF. V gene TRBV24-1 combines with J gene TRBJ2-3; TCRdb's D call of TRBD1 is untestable without DNA. The CDR3 is 13 residues long. Germline V gene sequence: CDR1 KGHDR, CDR2 SFDVKD.

The genes are TRBV4-1 and TRBJ1-5. The germline V gene encodes CDR1 MGHRA and CDR2 YSYEKL. The CDR3 has 13 amino acids. CDR3 sequence reads: CASRAASNQPQHF.

V is TRBV7-9 and J is TRBJ2-1; without DNA, the TCRdb call of TRBD2 cannot be checked. Germline CDR1 and CDR2: SEHNR and FQNEAQ (reference sequence). This CDR3 is built from 17 residues. CDR3 region: CASRLSGTSGGYNEQFF.

The chain links TRBV9 to TRBJ2-1; TCRdb's assignment of TRBD2 cannot be checked, as there is no DNA. This CDR3 spans 13 amino acids. CDR1 is SGDLS, CDR2 YYNGEE, per germline. CDR3: CASSPWTGNEQFF.

The chain combines TRBV11-2 with TRBJ2-3; absent DNA, TCRdb's TRBD2 call cannot be checked. Germline V gene data show CDR1 as SGHAT and CDR2 as FQNNGV. The CDR3 sequence is 17 residues long. CDR3 amino acids: CASLAGVPYSSTDTQYF.

The chain's CDR3 is CASSPKDPYNEQFF. The V and J genes are TRBV7-9 and TRBJ2-1. Germline CDR1 is SEHNR and CDR2 is FQNEAQ (reference sequence). The CDR3 is made up of 14 amino acids.

The chain joins TRBV12-3 or TRBV12-4 to TRBJ2-1; no DNA is available, so the TRBD1 call from TCRdb remains unchecked. The CDR3 loop spans 12 amino acids. The CDR3 sequence is CASHAGPNEQFF.

The gene calls are TRBV10-3 and TRBJ2-1; absent DNA, TCRdb's TRBD1 call cannot be checked. Looked up from germline, CDR1 is ENHRY and CDR2 is SYGVKD. This CDR3 comprises 14 residues. The CDR3 sequence: CAISEHDRRNEQFF.

The chain carries TRBV7-6 and TRBJ2-1; the TRBD2 assignment by TCRdb is unverifiable without DNA. This CDR3 is built from 16 residues. Germline CDR1 and CDR2: SGHVS and FNYEAQ. CDR3 in amino acids: CASSQLGLAELNEQFF.

This chain connects TRBV29-1 to TRBJ1-1; the D call of TRBD1 rests on TCRdb alone, since no DNA is present to check it. The CDR3 consists of 15 residues. Germline CDR1 is SQVTM and CDR2 is ANQGSEA. Here the CDR3 reads CSDARDGNLNTEAFF.

V is TRBV5-6 and J is TRBJ2-7. In germline, CDR1 is SGHDT, CDR2 YYEEEE. The CDR3 length is 14 residues. The CDR3 protein is CASSLGGATYEQYF.

The rearrangement uses TRBV28 and TRBJ2-7; the TRBD1 assignment by TCRdb is unverifiable without DNA. In germline, CDR1 is MDHEN, CDR2 SYDVKM. The CDR3 spans 15 residues. The CDR3 reads CASSLLGTGPYEQYF.

This chain uses TRBV6-1 with TRBJ2-1; TCRdb's D call of TRBD1 is untestable without DNA. CDR1 MNHNS and CDR2 SASEGT come from the germline V gene. The CDR3 extends over 16 amino acids. The CDR3 loop is CASSIMTGVPYNEQFF.

The rearrangement links TRBV12-3 or TRBV12-4 to TRBJ2-5; as DNA is missing, the TRBD2 call by TCRdb cannot be tested. The CDR3 is 17 residues long. The CDR3 loop reads CASSPPRGSGRDETQYF.

The chain uses TRBV5-4 and TRBJ1-1; TCRdb's D call of TRBD1 is untestable without DNA. Germline V gene data show CDR1 as SGHNT and CDR2 as YYREEE (reference sequence). The CDR3 is made up of 14 amino acids. This CDR3 is CASSSGTANTEAFF.

The CDR3 loop is CASSPRTGKAYNEQFF. The rearrangement joins TRBV12-3 or TRBV12-4 to TRBJ2-1; TCRdb calls TRBD1, which cannot be checked without DNA. The CDR3 extends over 16 amino acids.